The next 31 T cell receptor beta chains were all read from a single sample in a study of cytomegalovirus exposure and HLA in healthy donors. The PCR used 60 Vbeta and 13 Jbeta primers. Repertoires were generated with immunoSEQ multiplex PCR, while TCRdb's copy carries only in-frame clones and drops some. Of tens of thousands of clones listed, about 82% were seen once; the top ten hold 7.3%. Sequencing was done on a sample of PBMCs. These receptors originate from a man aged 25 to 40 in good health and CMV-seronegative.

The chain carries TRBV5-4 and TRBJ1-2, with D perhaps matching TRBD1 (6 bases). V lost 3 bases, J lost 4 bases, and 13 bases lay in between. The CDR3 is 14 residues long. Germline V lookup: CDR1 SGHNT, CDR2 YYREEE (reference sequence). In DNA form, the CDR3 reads TGTGCCAGCAGCTCAGCGACGGACAGCTATGGCTACACCTTC. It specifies CASSSATDSYGYTF.

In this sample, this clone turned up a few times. CDR3 residues: CASSRDSVYQETQYF. The CDR3 coding sequence is TGCGCCAGCAGCCGGGACAGTGTGTACCAAGAGACCCAGTACTTC. The chain joins TRBV4-3 to TRBJ2-5; 7 positions match TRBD1. CDR1 is LGHNA, CDR2 YSLEER, per germline. J lost 0 bases, V lost 4 bases, and 5 bases had no gene match. This CDR3 has 15 residues.

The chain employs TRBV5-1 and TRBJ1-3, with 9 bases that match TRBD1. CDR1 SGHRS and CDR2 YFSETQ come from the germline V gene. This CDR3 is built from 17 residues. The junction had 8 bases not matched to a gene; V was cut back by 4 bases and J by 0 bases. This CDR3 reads CASSPIYRGLSGNTIYF. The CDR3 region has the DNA TGCGCCAGCAGCCCGATTTACAGGGGGCTCTCTGGAAACACCATATATTTT. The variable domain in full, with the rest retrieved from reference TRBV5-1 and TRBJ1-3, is KAGVTQTPRYLIKTRGQQVTLSCSPISGHRSVSWYQQTPGQGLQFLFEYFSETQRNKGNFPGRFSGRQFSNSRSEMNVSTLELGDSALYLCASSPIYRGLSGNTIYFGEGSWLTVV.

The CDR3: CASSLGPTYEQYF. The CDR3 nucleotides are TGTGCCAGCAGCTTGGGGCCAACCTACGAGCAGTACTTC. The chain recombines TRBV5-5 with TRBJ2-7; no reliable D call. The CDR3 is made up of 13 amino acids. Germline CDR1 is SGHKS and CDR2 is YYEKEE (reference sequence). The germline V and J ends were trimmed by 0 bases and 2 bases, with 6 bases remaining between them.

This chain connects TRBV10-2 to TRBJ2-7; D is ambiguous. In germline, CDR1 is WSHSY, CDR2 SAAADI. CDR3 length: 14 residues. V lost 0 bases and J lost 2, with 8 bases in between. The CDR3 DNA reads TGCGCCAGCAGTGAGTCATTCCGAGCCTACGAGCAGTACTTC. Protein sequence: CASSESFRAYEQYF.

The chain's CDR3 is CASSLWGPENEQFF. The CDR3 DNA follows: TGCGCCAGCAGCCTGTGGGGGCCGGAGAATGAGCAGTTCTTC. The chain has TRBV10-1 and TRBJ2-1, with D possibly TRBD1 on 6 matching bases. V lost 6 bases and J 7 bases, leaving 16 bases between the germline ends. This CDR3 contains 14 residues. Germline V lookup: CDR1 WNHNN, CDR2 SYGVQD (reference sequence).

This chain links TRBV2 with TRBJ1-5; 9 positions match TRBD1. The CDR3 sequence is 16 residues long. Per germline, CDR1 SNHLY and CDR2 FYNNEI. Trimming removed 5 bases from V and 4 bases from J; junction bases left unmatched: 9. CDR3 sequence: CASSRVQGALNQPQHF. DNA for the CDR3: TGTGCCAGCAGTAGGGTACAGGGGGCGTTAAATCAGCCCCAGCATTTT.

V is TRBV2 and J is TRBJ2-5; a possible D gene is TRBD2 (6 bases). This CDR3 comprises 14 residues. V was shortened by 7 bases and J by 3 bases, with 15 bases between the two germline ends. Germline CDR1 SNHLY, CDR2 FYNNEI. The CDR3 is CASKRDGGKETQYF. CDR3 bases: TGTGCCAGCAAACGGGACGGGGGAAAAGAGACCCAGTACTTC. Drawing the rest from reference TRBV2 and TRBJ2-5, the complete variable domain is EPEVTQTPSHQVTQMGQEVILRCVPISNHLYFYWYRQILGQKVEFLVSFYNNEISEKSEIFDDQFSVERPDGSNFTLKIRSTKLEDSAMYFCASKRDGGKETQYFGPGTRLLVL.

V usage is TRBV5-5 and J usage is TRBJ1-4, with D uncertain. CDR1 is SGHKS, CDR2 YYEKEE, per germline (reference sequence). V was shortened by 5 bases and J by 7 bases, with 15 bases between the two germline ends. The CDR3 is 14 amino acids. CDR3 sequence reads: CASSLPGALEKLFF. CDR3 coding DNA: TGTGCCAGCAGTTTACCGGGAGCGCTTGAAAAACTGTTTTTT.

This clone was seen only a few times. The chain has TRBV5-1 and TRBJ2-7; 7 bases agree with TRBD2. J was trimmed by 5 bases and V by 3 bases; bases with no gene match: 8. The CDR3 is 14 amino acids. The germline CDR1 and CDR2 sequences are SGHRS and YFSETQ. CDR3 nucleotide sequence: TGCGCCAGCAGCTCCTCGACTAGCAGCCACGAGCAGTACTTC. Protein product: CASSSSTSSHEQYF.

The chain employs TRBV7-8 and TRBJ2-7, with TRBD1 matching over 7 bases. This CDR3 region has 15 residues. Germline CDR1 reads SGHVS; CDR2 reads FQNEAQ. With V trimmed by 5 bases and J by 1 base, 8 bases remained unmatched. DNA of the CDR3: TGTGCCAGCAGCCCGATGGCGGACAGGTCCTACGAGCAGTACTTC. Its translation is CASSPMADRSYEQYF.

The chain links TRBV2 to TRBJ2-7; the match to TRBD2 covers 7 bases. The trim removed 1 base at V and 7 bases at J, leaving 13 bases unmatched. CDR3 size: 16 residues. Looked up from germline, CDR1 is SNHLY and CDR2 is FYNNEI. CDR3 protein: CASSEVLSGLPREQYF. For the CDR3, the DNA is TGTGCCAGCAGTGAAGTACTTTCGGGACTACCTCGGGAGCAGTACTTC. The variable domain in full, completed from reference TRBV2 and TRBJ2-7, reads EPEVTQTPSHQVTQMGQEVILRCVPISNHLYFYWYRQILGQKVEFLVSFYNNEISEKSEIFDDQFSVERPDGSNFTLKIRSTKLEDSAMYFCASSEVLSGLPREQYFGPGTRLTVT.

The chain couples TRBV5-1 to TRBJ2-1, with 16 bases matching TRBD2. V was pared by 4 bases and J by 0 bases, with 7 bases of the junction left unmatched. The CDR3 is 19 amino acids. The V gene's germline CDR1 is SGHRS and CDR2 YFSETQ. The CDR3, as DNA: TGCGCCAGCAGCCCGGGGGGACTAGCGGGAGGGCCCTCCTACAATGAGCAGTTCTTC. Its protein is CASSPGGLAGGPSYNEQFF.

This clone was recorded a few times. This chain's CDR3 is CASSMIRGRGTYEQYF. DNA for the CDR3: TGTGCCAGTAGTATGATACGGGGCAGGGGGACTTACGAGCAGTACTTC. This rearrangement joins TRBV19 to TRBJ2-7, with D possibly TRBD1 on 7 matching bases. V lost 3 bases and J lost 4, with 19 bases in between. The CDR3 has 16 amino acids. Per the germline V gene, CDR1 is LNHDA and CDR2 is SQIVND (reference sequence).

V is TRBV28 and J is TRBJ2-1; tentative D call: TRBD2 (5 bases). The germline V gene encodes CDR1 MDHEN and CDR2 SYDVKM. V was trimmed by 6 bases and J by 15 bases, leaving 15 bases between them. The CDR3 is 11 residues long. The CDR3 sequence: CASSQGLSAFF. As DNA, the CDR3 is TGTGCCAGCAGCCAAGGACTCTCGGCGTTCTTC.

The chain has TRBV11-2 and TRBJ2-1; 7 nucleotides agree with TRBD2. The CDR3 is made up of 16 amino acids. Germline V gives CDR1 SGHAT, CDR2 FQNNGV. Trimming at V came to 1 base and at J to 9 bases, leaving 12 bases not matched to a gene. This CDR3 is CASSLVSGPQRGEQFF. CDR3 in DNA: TGTGCCAGCAGCTTAGTCAGCGGCCCACAGCGGGGTGAGCAGTTCTTC.

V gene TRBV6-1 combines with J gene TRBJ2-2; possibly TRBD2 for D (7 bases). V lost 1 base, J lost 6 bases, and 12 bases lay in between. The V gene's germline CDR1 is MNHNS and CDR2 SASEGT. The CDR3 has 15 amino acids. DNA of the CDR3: TGTGCCAGCAGTGAAGAAATAGGGGGGGCCGGGGAGCTGTTTTTT. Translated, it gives CASSEEIGGAGELFF.

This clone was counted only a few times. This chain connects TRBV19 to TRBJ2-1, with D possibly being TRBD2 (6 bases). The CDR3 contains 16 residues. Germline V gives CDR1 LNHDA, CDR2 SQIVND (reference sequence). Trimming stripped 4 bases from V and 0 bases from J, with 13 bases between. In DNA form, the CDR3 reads TGTGCCAGTAGTAAGCGCTTAGCGGACTCCTACAATGAGCAGTTCTTC. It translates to CASSKRLADSYNEQFF. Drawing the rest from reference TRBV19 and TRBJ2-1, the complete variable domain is DGGITQSPKYLFRKEGQNVTLSCEQNLNHDAMYWYRQDPGQGLRLIYYSQIVNDFQKGDIAEGYSVSREKKESFPLTVTSAQKNPTAFYLCASSKRLADSYNEQFFGPGTRLTVL.

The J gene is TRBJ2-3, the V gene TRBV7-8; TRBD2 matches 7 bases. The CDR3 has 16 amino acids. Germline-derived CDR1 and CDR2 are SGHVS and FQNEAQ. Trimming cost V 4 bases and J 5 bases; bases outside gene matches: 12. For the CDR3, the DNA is TGTGCCAGCAGCTCTACGGGGGGAGGGCAGGAAGATACGCAGTATTTT. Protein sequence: CASSSTGGGQEDTQYF.

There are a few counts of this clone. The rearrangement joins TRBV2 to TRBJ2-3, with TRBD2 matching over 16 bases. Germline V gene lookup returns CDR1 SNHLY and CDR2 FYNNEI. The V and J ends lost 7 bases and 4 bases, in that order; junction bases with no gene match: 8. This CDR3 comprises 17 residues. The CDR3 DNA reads TGTGCCAGCATCCCATACGGGACTAGCGGGGGGGCAGATACGCAGTATTTT. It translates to CASIPYGTSGGADTQYF.

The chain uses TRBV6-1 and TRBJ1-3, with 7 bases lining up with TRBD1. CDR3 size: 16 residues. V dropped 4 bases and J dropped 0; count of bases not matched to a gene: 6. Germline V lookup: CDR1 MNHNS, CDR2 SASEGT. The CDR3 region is CASSGWTGSSGNTIYF. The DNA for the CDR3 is TGTGCCAGCAGTGGTTGGACAGGTTCCTCTGGAAACACCATATATTTT.

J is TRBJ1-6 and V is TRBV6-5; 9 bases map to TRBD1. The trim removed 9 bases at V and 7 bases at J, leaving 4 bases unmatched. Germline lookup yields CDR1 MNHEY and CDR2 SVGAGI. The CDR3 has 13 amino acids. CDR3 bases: TGTGCCAGTGGGGACAGGGTAAATTCACCCCTCCACTTT. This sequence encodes CASGDRVNSPLHF.

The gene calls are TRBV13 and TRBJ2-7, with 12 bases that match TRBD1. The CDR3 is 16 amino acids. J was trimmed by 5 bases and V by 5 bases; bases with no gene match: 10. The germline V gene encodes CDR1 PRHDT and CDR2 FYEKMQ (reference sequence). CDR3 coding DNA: TGTGCCAGCAGCCCCGGGACAGGGGGCGAACGGGACGAGCAGTACTTC. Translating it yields CASSPGTGGERDEQYF.

CDR3 region: CASSSQTTEGDTQYF. As DNA, the CDR3 is TGTGCCAGCAGCTCCCAGACGACGGAGGGAGATACGCAGTATTTT. J is TRBJ2-3 and V is TRBV7-2; D might be TRBD2 (6 bases). Germline V gene sequence: CDR1 SGHTA, CDR2 FQGNSA. The CDR3 is 15 amino acids. V was shortened by 4 bases and J by 5 bases, with 16 bases between the two germline ends.

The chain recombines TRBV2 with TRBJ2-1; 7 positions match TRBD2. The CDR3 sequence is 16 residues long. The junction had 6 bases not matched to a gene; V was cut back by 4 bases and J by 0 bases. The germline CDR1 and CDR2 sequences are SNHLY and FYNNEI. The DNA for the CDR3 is TGTGCCAGCAGTGGGGGACTAAGAAGCTCCTACAATGAGCAGTTCTTC. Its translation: CASSGGLRSSYNEQFF.

In nucleotides, the CDR3 is TGTGCCAGAAGCCCGGGGGGGGTGATGAATGACAAAAACATTCAGTACTTC. Translation: CARSPGGVMNDKNIQYF. The chain is built from TRBV5-3 and TRBJ2-4; 8 bases align to TRBD2. TRBV5-3 is noted as an ORF with a role that remains uncertain. The CDR3 contains 17 residues. V was pared by 4 bases and J by 3 bases, with 12 bases of the junction left unmatched.

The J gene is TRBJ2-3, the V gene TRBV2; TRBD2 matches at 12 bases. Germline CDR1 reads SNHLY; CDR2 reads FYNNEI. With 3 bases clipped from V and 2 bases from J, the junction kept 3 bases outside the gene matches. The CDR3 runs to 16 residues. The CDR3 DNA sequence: TGTGCCAGCAGTGACGGGACTAGCGGGTACACAGATACGCAGTATTTT. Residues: CASSDGTSGYTDTQYF.

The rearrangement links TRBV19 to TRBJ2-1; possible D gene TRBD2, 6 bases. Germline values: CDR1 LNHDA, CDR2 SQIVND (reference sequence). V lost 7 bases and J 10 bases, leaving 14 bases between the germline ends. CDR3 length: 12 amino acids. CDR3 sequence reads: CASMGLGGEQFF. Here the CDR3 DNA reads TGTGCCAGTATGGGCCTCGGGGGAGAGCAGTTCTTC.

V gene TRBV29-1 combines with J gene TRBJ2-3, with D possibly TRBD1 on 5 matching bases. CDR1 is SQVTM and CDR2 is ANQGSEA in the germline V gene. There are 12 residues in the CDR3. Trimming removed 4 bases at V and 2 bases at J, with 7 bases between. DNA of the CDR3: TGCAGCGTTGGACAGACCACAGATACGCAGTATTTT. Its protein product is CSVGQTTDTQYF.

CDR3 amino acids: CASSLDRASLTEAFF. CDR3 sequence (DNA): TGCGCCAGCAGCTTGGACAGGGCGTCCCTCACTGAAGCTTTCTTT. The chain combines TRBV5-1 with TRBJ1-1; perhaps TRBD1 as D (6 bases). The V gene's germline CDR1 is SGHRS and CDR2 YFSETQ. CDR3 length: 15 amino acids. Trimming took 0 bases from V and 4 from J, leaving 13 bases between them.

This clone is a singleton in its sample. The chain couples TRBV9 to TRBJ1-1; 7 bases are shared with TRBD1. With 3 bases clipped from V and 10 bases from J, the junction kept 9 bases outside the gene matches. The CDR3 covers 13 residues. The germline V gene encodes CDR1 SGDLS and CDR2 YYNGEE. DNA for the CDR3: TGTGCCAGCAGCGCCGATAACCAGGGGGGAGCTTTCTTT. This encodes CASSADNQGGAFF.